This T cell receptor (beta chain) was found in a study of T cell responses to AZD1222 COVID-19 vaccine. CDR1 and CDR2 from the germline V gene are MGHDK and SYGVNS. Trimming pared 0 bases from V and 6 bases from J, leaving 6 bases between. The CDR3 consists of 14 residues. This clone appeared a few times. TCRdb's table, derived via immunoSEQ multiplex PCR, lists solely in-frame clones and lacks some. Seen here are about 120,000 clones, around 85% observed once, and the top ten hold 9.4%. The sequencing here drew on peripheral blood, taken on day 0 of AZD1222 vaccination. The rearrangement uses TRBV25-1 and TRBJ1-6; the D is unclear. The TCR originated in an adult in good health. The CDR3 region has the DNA TGTGCCAGCAGTGAATACCAGACTAATTCACCCCTCCACTTT. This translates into CASSEYQTNSPLHF.